This TCR beta chain was retrieved from a study of shared clonotypes between healthy human individuals. The wider study: Donors had three CD4 naive, three CD4 memory, two CD8 naive and one CD8 memory plate apiece. Overall study results and limits: Incomplete sequencing of sorted subsets was indicated by rarefaction despite large depth.

Genomic DNA of each subset was evenly split across several immunoSEQ plates. Produced via immunoSEQ multiplex PCR; TCRdb's table is partial and in-frame only. The table records over a million clones, approximately 98.5% of them present only once. Recent vaccinations or acute infections were absent in the healthy HIV-negative adult donors. The ends lost 4 bases at V and 5 bases at J; junction bases unmatched: 11. This CDR3 has 16 residues. Germline V lookup: CDR1 LNHDA, CDR2 SQIVND (reference sequence). Notes on this clone: Its antigen is unknown.

Specimen: naive CD4+ T cells sorted from blood. Subset here: CD45RA+ positively selected. The chain links TRBV19 to TRBJ2-7; 10 bases are a match to TRBD1. The clonotype originates from a man younger than 40 in good health. The CDR3 is CASSTRQGARWDEQYF. The CDR3 DNA sequence: TGTGCCAGTAGTACCAGACAGGGGGCGAGATGGGACGAGCAGTACTTC. Full variable domain (outside the CDR3, taken from reference TRBV19 and TRBJ2-7): DGGITQSPKYLFRKEGQNVTLSCEQNLNHDAMYWYRQDPGQGLRLIYYSQIVNDFQKGDIAEGYSVSREKKESFPLTVTSAQKNPTAFYLCASSTRQGARWDEQYFGPGTRLTVT.